This T cell receptor beta chain was found in a study of T cell repertoires and HLA-DP antigens. Study-level points and caveats: Naive and memory CD4+ repertoires were not analysed separately.

Per germline, CDR1 LNHDA and CDR2 SQIVND (reference sequence). This CDR3 has 14 residues. V shed 6 bases, J shed 6 bases, and the junction held 7 bases outside the gene matches. Data came from immunoSEQ multiplex PCR; TCRdb stores just in-frame clones and leaves some out. The table shows fewer than 75,000 clones, with roughly 77% occurring only once. Note on this clone: Its antigen is currently unknown.

CD4+ T cells, purified by negative selection, averaged about 98% purity. The chain employs TRBV19 and TRBJ2-3; 9 nucleotides align to TRBD2. Sequenced: CD4+ T cells from PBMCs. The sequence came from a man aged 55 to 70 in good health and CMV-seronegative. CDR3 coding DNA: TGTGCCAGTAGCTTAGCGGGGGAATCGGATACGCAGTATTTT. Protein sequence: CASSLAGESDTQYF.